This TCR beta chain was identified during a study of molecular identifiers for immune sequencing clone quantification. Regarding the study as a whole: Clones with over 20 RNA copies captured over 98% of effector molecules but under 1% of naive ones. For highly expanded clones, sizes could be underestimated when identical TCR molecules share a barcode.

Bulk libraries came from a prior protocol with listed TCR primers. TCRdb ran MiXCR on the PCR reads and lists one entry per CDR3 protein. The data hold under 65,000 distinct CDR3 sequences, with about 23% observed a single time. V lost 2 bases, J lost 1 base, and 14 bases lay in between. Germline-derived CDR1 and CDR2 are LGHDT and YNNKEL (reference sequence). This CDR3 contains 16 residues. Naive CD8 T cells were FACS-sorted by CD8+CD4-CCR7+CD45RA+ markers. Many counts were recorded for this clonotype. Its antigen is as yet unknown. This sequence was found in a human donor in good health. Some libraries in this study had Jurkat cell RNA spiked in. Sequences were obtained from naive CD8+ T cells from blood, with Jurkat cell RNA spiked in. Documented subset: FACS-sorted CD8+CD4-CCR7+CD45RA+ naive T cells. The chain couples TRBV3-1 to TRBJ1-1; D gene unclear. The CDR3 bases are TGTGCCAGCAGCCAATTGGTTCCAGGCTGGAACACTGAAGCTTTCTTT. Protein: CASSQLVPGWNTEAFF.